The next 32 T cell receptor beta chains were all read from a single sample in a study of T cell responses to AZD1222 COVID-19 vaccine. This table comes from immunoSEQ multiplex PCR, and its TCRdb copy is limited to in-frame clones, with some not included. The sample contains about 160,000 clones, 90% to 95% of which appear only once. The sample was peripheral blood, taken on day 0 of MenACWY control vaccination. The receptors were sampled from an adult in good health.

The chain employs TRBV30 and TRBJ1-1, with D possibly TRBD1 on 5 matching bases. In germline, CDR1 is GTSNPN, CDR2 SVGIG (reference sequence). With 2 bases removed from V and 10 bases from J, the gap between germline ends came to 14 bases. This CDR3 has 12 residues. This chain's CDR3 is CAWSRYGDAAFF. CDR3 coding DNA: TGTGCCTGGAGTAGATACGGGGACGCAGCTTTCTTT. Looking up the rest from reference TRBV30 and TRBJ1-1 gives the full variable domain: SQTIHQWPATLVQPVGSPLSLECTVEGTSNPNLYWYRQAAGRGLQLLFYSVGIGQISSEVPQNLSASRPQDRQFILSSKKLLLSDSGFYLCAWSRYGDAAFFGQGTRLTVV.

This clone was seen just once. The V and J genes are TRBV9 and TRBJ2-7, with TRBD1 matching 7 bases. V shed 4 bases, J shed 5 bases, and the junction held 12 bases outside the gene matches. CDR1 is SGDLS, CDR2 YYNGEE, per germline. The CDR3 length is 15 residues. CDR3 bases: TGTGCCAGCAGCCCCCTGGACAGGACTCTAGACGAGCAGTACTTC. Translated, it gives CASSPLDRTLDEQYF. Full variable domain (missing parts from reference TRBV9 and TRBJ2-7): DSGVTQTPKHLITATGQRVTLRCSPRSGDLSVYWYQQSLDQGLQFLIQYYNGEERAKGNILERFSAQQFPDLHSELNLSSLELGDSALYFCASSPLDRTLDEQYFGPGTRLTVT.

The chain recombines TRBV18 with TRBJ1-4, with a tentative D call TRBD1 (6 bases). The V end was cut by 2 bases, the J end by 3 bases, with 10 bases between. Germline V gene sequence: CDR1 KGHSH, CDR2 LQKENI. This CDR3 comprises 15 residues. In nucleotides, the CDR3 is TGTGCCAGCTCACCAGGAGGGGGACCTAATGAAAAACTGTTTTTT. Its translation is CASSPGGGPNEKLFF.

This sequence joins TRBV24-1 and TRBJ2-1; no reliable D call. CDR1 and CDR2 from the germline V gene are KGHDR and SFDVKD. The CDR3 has 9 residues. V was pared by 11 bases and J by 8 bases, with 6 bases between. CDR3 sequence reads: CASDHEQFF. The CDR3 DNA follows: TGTGCCAGCGACCATGAGCAGTTCTTC.

The chain links TRBV6-1 to TRBJ1-6; no definite D call. Germline V gene data show CDR1 as MNHNS and CDR2 as SASEGT. The CDR3 totals 15 residues. The V end lost 3 bases, the J end lost 6 bases, and 12 bases lay between the germline ends. The CDR3 DNA follows: TGTGCCAGCAGTGAGACCGGGCTAGCTAATTCACCCCTCCACTTT. This sequence encodes CASSETGLANSPLHF.

The V call is TRBV12-5, the J call TRBJ2-1; 9 bases are shared with TRBD2. V shed 5 bases, J shed 8 bases, and the junction held 10 bases outside the gene matches. Germline assignment: CDR1 LGHNT and CDR2 FRNRAP. CDR3 size: 15 residues. The CDR3 spells CASGRGLAKVDEQFF. The CDR3 DNA is TGTGCTAGTGGTCGGGGACTAGCAAAGGTGGATGAGCAGTTCTTC.

The rearrangement uses TRBV7-6 and TRBJ2-2, with D uncertain. With 11 bases removed from V and 2 bases from J, the gap between germline ends came to 12 bases. CDR1 is SGHVS and CDR2 is FNYEAQ in the germline V gene. The CDR3 covers 13 residues. CDR3 nucleotide sequence: TGTGCCGGCGACGACCGCAACACCGGGGAGCTGTTTTTT. It codes for CAGDDRNTGELFF.

The DNA of the CDR3 is TGTGCCAGCAGTTTATCCGGGACAGGGGCAGGGGAGCTGTTTTTT. The encoded protein is CASSLSGTGAGELFF. The chain joins TRBV27 to TRBJ2-2; TRBD1 matches 10 bases. Per the germline V gene, CDR1 is MNHEY and CDR2 is SMNVEV (reference sequence). This CDR3 comprises 15 residues. V lost 0 bases, J lost 8 bases, and 3 bases stayed unmatched.

The CDR3 DNA is TGCAGCGTTGCAGGGCGATCCTATGGCTACACCTTC. Residues: CSVAGRSYGYTF. V is TRBV29-1 and J is TRBJ1-2, with a weak D call TRBD1 (5 bases). The V gene's germline CDR1 is SQVTM and CDR2 ANQGSEA. Trimming shortened V by 4 bases and J by 4 bases, and 10 bases separated the two germline ends. The CDR3 extends over 12 amino acids.

The V and J genes are TRBV11-2 and TRBJ1-6; tentatively, D is TRBD1 (5 bases). V was shortened by 5 bases and J by 0 bases, with 14 bases between the two germline ends. Germline CDR1 is SGHAT and CDR2 is FQNNGV. The CDR3 sequence is 17 residues long. DNA for the CDR3: TGTGCCAGCAGCCCCGGGGGGGGGAGCTCCTATAATTCACCCCTCCACTTT. As protein: CASSPGGGSSYNSPLHF.

The chain has TRBV5-8 and TRBJ1-2; 8 nucleotides agree with TRBD1. With V trimmed by 4 bases and J by 6 bases, 5 bases remained unmatched. Germline CDR1 reads SGHTS; CDR2 reads YDEGEE. This CDR3 is built from 13 residues. The CDR3: CASSPRDRHGYTF. Here the CDR3 DNA reads TGTGCCAGCAGCCCTAGGGACAGGCATGGCTACACCTTC.

This clone was detected a few times. The chain is built from TRBV11-2 and TRBJ2-2; D uncertain. CDR1 and CDR2 from the germline V gene are SGHAT and FQNNGV. The CDR3 is 13 amino acids. The V gene lost 2 bases and the J gene lost 7 bases, with 8 bases spanning the gap. CDR3 loop: CASSLFPDGELFF. The CDR3 DNA is TGTGCCAGCAGCTTATTTCCGGACGGGGAGCTGTTTTTT. The full variable domain, completed using reference TRBV11-2 and TRBJ2-2, is EAGVAQSPRYKIIEKRQSVAFWCNPISGHATLYWYQQILGQGPKLLIQFQNNGVVDDSQLPKDRFSAERLKGVDSTLKIQPAKLEDSAVYLCASSLFPDGELFFGEGSRLTVL.

CDR3: CASSFSRDADQPQHF. The DNA of the CDR3 is TGTGCCAGCAGCTTCTCAAGGGACGCCGATCAGCCCCAGCATTTT. The J gene is TRBJ1-5, the V gene TRBV7-8; maybe TRBD1 (5 bases). Germline V gives CDR1 SGHVS, CDR2 FQNEAQ. This CDR3 has 15 amino acids. Between the trimmed V and J ends, which lost 3 bases and 5 bases, there was a span of 14 bases.

This clone appeared a single time. This chain uses TRBV19 with TRBJ1-2; D call uncertain. The CDR3 runs 12 residues. The V gene's germline CDR1 is LNHDA and CDR2 SQIVND (reference sequence). With 4 bases removed from V and 6 bases from J, the gap between germline ends came to 9 bases. CDR3 DNA sequence: TGTGCCAGTAGTACACGCCAGAATGGCTACACCTTC. This translates into CASSTRQNGYTF.

The sample holds a few counts of this clone. This chain connects TRBV5-6 to TRBJ2-5; D ambiguous. This CDR3 contains 14 residues. Germline V lookup: CDR1 SGHDT, CDR2 YYEEEE. The germline V and J ends were trimmed by 1 base and 7 bases, with 14 bases remaining between them. The CDR3 reads CASSLNPYAGTQYF. CDR3 sequence (DNA): TGTGCCAGCAGCTTGAATCCTTACGCTGGGACCCAGTACTTC.

The CDR3 sequence is CASRMILDRAEAFF. The DNA of the CDR3 is TGTGCCAGTAGAATGATCCTAGACAGGGCAGAGGCTTTCTTT. The chain employs TRBV19 and TRBJ1-1, with 7 bases that match TRBD1. Germline trimming cut 6 bases from V and 11 bases from J; bases unmatched to any gene: 15. CDR3 length: 14 amino acids. Germline V CDR1 and CDR2: LNHDA, SQIVND (reference sequence). Full variable domain (rest looked up from reference TRBV19 and TRBJ1-1): DGGITQSPKYLFRKEGQNVTLSCEQNLNHDAMYWYRQDPGQGLRLIYYSQIVNDFQKGDIAEGYSVSREKKESFPLTVTSAQKNPTAFYLCASRMILDRAEAFFGQGTRLTVV.

V and J are TRBV27 and TRBJ2-3; TRBD2 matches at 7 bases. Trimming removed 2 bases from V and 4 bases from J; junction bases left unmatched: 9. The CDR3 extends over 16 amino acids. Germline CDR1 MNHEY, CDR2 SMNVEV (reference sequence). CDR3 nucleotides: TGTGCCAGCAGTTTAATGGCGGGAGCGTTGGCAGATACGCAGTATTTT. Translation gives CASSLMAGALADTQYF.

The chain joins TRBV18 to TRBJ1-5; a weak D match, TRBD1 (6 bases). V was pared by 6 bases and J by 6 bases, with 15 bases between. Per the germline V gene, CDR1 is KGHSH and CDR2 is LQKENI. The CDR3 extends over 14 amino acids. In DNA form, the CDR3 reads TGTGCCAGCTCCCGACAAGGGGGAACTCAGCCCCAGCATTTT. It translates to CASSRQGGTQPQHF.

The V call is TRBV5-1, the J call TRBJ2-7; D not certain. The germline V and J ends were trimmed by 7 bases and 0 bases, with 11 bases remaining between them. This CDR3 spans 13 amino acids. Germline assignment: CDR1 SGHRS and CDR2 YFSETQ. Written as DNA, the CDR3 is TGCGCCAGCCAAGCCCTAGGCTCCTACGAGCAGTACTTC. Translated, it gives CASQALGSYEQYF.

In its sample, this clone was seen a few times. This chain links TRBV5-1 with TRBJ2-6; possibly TRBD1 for D (6 bases). The CDR3 runs 18 residues. Trimming removed 2 bases from V and 2 bases from J, with 17 bases in between. CDR1 and CDR2 from the germline V gene are SGHRS and YFSETQ. The CDR3 sequence: CASSLQGLPQAGANVLTF. Written as DNA, the CDR3 is TGCGCCAGCAGCTTACAGGGTCTCCCTCAGGCTGGGGCCAACGTCCTGACTTTC.

The V gene is TRBV14, the J gene TRBJ1-4; 10 bases fit TRBD1. The CDR3 totals 15 residues. Germline loops: CDR1 SGHDN, CDR2 FVKESK. After removal of 0 bases from V and 10 bases from J, the junction contained 5 bases not matched to a gene. CDR3 sequence: CASSQDPGTGVKLFF. The DNA of the CDR3 is TGTGCCAGCAGCCAAGATCCCGGGACAGGGGTAAAACTGTTTTTT.

J is TRBJ2-6 and V is TRBV5-4; maybe TRBD1 (5 bases). Trimming removed 3 bases at V and 3 bases at J, with 7 bases between. There are 14 residues in the CDR3. Germline loops: CDR1 SGHNT, CDR2 YYREEE (reference sequence). Here the CDR3 DNA reads TGTGCCAGCAGCTACCAGGGTGGGGCCAACGTCCTGACTTTC. Translation: CASSYQGGANVLTF.

This clone was detected once. The chain recombines TRBV10-2 with TRBJ1-3, with 9 bases aligning to TRBD1. V trimming: 6 bases; J trimming: 2 bases; junction bases outside the gene matches: 2. The CDR3 has 14 amino acids. Germline V CDR1 and CDR2: WSHSY, SAAADI. The CDR3, as DNA: TGCGCCAGCAGAACAGGGGGCCCTGGAAACACCATATATTTT. Its protein product is CASRTGGPGNTIYF.

The V gene is TRBV21-1, the J gene TRBJ1-2. TRBV21-1 is recorded as a pseudogene. There are 14 residues in the CDR3. In nucleotides, the CDR3 is TGTGCCAGCAGCAAGGGACTGGCTAACTATGGCTACACCTTC. It codes for CASSKGLANYGYTF.

The chain's CDR3 is CASSIPGDAMNTEAFF. The CDR3 DNA reads TGTGCCAGTAGTATCCCCGGAGATGCGATGAACACTGAAGCTTTCTTT. This chain connects TRBV19 to TRBJ1-1; D unclear. CDR1 is LNHDA, CDR2 SQIVND, per germline (reference sequence). Trimming shortened V by 3 bases and J by 0 bases, and 14 bases separated the two germline ends. The CDR3 sequence is 16 residues long.

J is TRBJ2-1 and V is TRBV6-4; TRBD2 matches 8 bases. Germline assignment: CDR1 MRHNA and CDR2 SNTAGT. The CDR3 spans 15 residues. The junction had 4 bases not matched to a gene; V was cut back by 4 bases and J by 2 bases. The CDR3 spells CASSVSGSPYNEQFF. Written as DNA, the CDR3 is TGTGCCAGCAGTGTCAGCGGGAGTCCCTACAATGAGCAGTTCTTC.

The chain links TRBV5-4 to TRBJ2-2, with 11 bases matching TRBD1. V shed 3 bases and J 6 bases; nucleotides not matched to a gene: 4. In germline, CDR1 is SGHNT, CDR2 YYREEE (reference sequence). CDR3 length equals 15 residues. CDR3 sequence reads: CASSSGDRGSGELFF. The CDR3 nucleotides read TGTGCCAGCAGCTCAGGGGACAGGGGGTCCGGGGAGCTGTTTTTT.

The gene calls are TRBV12-3 or TRBV12-4 and TRBJ1-5, with TRBD1 as a possible D gene (5 bases). V dropped 4 bases and J dropped 6 bases, with 10 bases sitting between them. CDR3 length: 13 residues. The CDR3 nucleotides read TGTGCCAGCAGTTCCAGGGATGGTCAGCCCCAGCATTTT. Protein product: CASSSRDGQPQHF.

This clone came up once. The rearrangement uses TRBV30 and TRBJ2-7; D call uncertain. Trimming took 1 base from V and 5 from J, leaving 9 bases between them. The CDR3 is made up of 12 amino acids. Germline loops: CDR1 GTSNPN, CDR2 SVGIG (reference sequence). The CDR3 DNA reads TGTGCCTGGAGTGGCCGGACGGACGAGCAGTACTTC. It is translated as CAWSGRTDEQYF.

The V and J genes are TRBV5-1 and TRBJ1-3; D is possibly TRBD1 (6 bases). The CDR3 runs 17 residues. V lost 4 bases and J lost 1, with 18 bases in between. CDR1 is SGHRS, CDR2 YFSETQ, per germline. CDR3 loop: CASSQEGTSRSGNTIYF. The CDR3 DNA sequence: TGCGCCAGCAGCCAAGAGGGGACATCAAGATCTGGAAACACCATATATTTT.

The chain employs TRBV9 and TRBJ2-7; D tentatively reads TRBD1 or TRBD2 (5 bases each). The CDR3 runs 13 residues. Trimming took off 0 bases at V and 7 bases at J, with 11 bases between the two ends. In germline, CDR1 is SGDLS, CDR2 YYNGEE. Written as DNA, the CDR3 is TGTGCCAGCAGCGTAGCCGTCGAGGGGGAGCAGTACTTC. Protein: CASSVAVEGEQYF.

This chain links TRBV28 with TRBJ1-1; D gene uncertain. The CDR3 loop spans 11 amino acids. Trimming took off 6 bases at V and 4 bases at J, with 6 bases between the two ends. Germline V gene sequence: CDR1 MDHEN, CDR2 SYDVKM. The DNA of the CDR3 is TGTGCCAGCAGCGCAAGCACTGAAGCTTTCTTT. This encodes CASSASTEAFF.